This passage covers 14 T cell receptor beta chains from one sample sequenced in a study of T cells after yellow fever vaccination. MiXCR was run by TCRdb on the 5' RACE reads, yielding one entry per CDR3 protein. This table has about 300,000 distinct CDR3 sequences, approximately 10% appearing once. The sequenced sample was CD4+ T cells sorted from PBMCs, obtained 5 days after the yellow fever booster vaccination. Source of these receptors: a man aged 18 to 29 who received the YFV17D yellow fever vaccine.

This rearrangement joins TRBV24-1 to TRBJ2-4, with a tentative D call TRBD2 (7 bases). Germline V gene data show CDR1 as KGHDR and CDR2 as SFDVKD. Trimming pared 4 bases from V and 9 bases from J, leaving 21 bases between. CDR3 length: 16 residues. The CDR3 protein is CATSDPLGGAGGIQYF. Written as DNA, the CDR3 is TGTGCCACCAGTGACCCCCTTGGGGGGGCCGGGGGCATTCAGTACTTC.

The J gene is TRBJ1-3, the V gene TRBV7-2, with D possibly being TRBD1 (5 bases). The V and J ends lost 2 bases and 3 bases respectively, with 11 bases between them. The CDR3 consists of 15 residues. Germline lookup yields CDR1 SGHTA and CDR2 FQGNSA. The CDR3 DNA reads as TGTGCCAGCAGCTTAACCAGGGATTATGGAAACACCATATATTTT. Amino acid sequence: CASSLTRDYGNTIYF. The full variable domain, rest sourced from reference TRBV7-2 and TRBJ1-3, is GAGVSQSPSNKVTEKGKDVELRCDPISGHTALYWYRQSLGQGLEFLIYFQGNSAPDKSGLPSDRFSAERTGGSVSTLTIQRTQQEDSAVYLCASSLTRDYGNTIYFGEGSWLTVV.

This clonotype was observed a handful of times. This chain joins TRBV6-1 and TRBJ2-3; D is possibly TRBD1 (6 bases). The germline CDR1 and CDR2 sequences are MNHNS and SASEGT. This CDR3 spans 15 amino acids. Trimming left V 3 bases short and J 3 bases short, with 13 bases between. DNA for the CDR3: TGTGCCAGCAGTGATGTACAGGGATTAACAGATACGCAGTATTTT. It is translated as CASSDVQGLTDTQYF.

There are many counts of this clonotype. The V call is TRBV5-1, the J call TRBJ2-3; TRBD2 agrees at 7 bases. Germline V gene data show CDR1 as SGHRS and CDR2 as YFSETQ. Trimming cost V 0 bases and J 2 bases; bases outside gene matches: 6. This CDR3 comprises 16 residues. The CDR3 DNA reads TGCGCCAGCAGCTTGGGATCCAGCGGGGTCACAGATACGCAGTATTTT. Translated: CASSLGSSGVTDTQYF.

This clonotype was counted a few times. This chain's CDR3 is CASSGWASGGYSGANVLTF. DNA of the CDR3: TGTGCCAGCAGCGGTTGGGCTAGCGGGGGATACTCTGGGGCCAACGTCCTGACTTTC. The chain links TRBV4-2 to TRBJ2-6; 10 positions agree with TRBD2. J gave up 0 bases and V 5 bases, and 10 bases lay outside the gene matches. This CDR3 region has 19 residues. Looked up from germline, CDR1 is LGHNA and CDR2 is YNFKEQ.

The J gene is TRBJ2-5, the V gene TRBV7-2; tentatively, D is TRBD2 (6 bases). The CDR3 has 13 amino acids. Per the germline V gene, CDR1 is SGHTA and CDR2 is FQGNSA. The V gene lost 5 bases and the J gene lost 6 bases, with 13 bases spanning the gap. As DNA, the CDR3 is TGTGCCAGCAGCGCGCGGGGCGCGCAGACCCAGTACTTC. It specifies CASSARGAQTQYF.

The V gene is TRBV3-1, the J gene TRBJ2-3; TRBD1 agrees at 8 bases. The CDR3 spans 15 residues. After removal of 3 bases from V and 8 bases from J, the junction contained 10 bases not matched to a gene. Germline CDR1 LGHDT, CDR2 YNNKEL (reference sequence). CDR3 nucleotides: TGTGCCAGCAGCCAGGCTAGCGCAGGGGGCCGTACGCAGTATTTT. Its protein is CASSQASAGGRTQYF.

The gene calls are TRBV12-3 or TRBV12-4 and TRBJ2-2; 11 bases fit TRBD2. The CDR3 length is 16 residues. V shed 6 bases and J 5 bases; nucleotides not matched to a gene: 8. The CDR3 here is CASSRLAGGKTGELFF. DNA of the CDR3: TGTGCCAGCAGCCGGTTAGCGGGGGGGAAAACCGGGGAGCTGTTTTTT.

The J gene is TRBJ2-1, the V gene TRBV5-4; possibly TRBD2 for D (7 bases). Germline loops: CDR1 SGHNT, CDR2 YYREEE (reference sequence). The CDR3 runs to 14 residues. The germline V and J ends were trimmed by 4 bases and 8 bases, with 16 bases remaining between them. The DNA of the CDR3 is TGTGCCAGCAGCCGGGCTGGGGGGGCAGATGAGCAGTTCTTC. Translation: CASSRAGGADEQFF.

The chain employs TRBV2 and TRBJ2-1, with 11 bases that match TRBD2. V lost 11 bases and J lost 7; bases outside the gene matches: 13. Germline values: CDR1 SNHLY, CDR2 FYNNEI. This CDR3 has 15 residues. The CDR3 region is CAAGWGTSGRNEQFF. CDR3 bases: TGTGCCGCTGGGTGGGGGACTAGCGGACGGAATGAGCAGTTCTTC.

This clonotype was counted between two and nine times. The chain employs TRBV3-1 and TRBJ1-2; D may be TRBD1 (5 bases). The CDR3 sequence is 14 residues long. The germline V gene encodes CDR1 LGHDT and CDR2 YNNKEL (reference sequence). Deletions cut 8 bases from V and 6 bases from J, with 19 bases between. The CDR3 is CASGDHSLRNGYTF. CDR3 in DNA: TGTGCCAGCGGGGACCACTCTTTACGTAATGGCTACACCTTC.

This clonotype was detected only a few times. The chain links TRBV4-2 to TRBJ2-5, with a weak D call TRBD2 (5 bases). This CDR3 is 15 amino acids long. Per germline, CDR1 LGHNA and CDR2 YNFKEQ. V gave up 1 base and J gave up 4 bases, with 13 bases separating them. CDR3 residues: CASSQGGLEAETQYF. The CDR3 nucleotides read TGTGCCAGCAGCCAAGGTGGGTTGGAGGCAGAGACCCAGTACTTC.

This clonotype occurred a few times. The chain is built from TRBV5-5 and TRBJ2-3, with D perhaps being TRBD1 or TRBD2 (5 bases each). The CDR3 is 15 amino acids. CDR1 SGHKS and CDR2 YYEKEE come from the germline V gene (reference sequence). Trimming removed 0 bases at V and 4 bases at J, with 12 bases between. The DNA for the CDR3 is TGTGCCAGCAGCTTGGCGGTCGGGGCCGCAGATACGCAGTATTTT. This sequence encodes CASSLAVGAADTQYF.

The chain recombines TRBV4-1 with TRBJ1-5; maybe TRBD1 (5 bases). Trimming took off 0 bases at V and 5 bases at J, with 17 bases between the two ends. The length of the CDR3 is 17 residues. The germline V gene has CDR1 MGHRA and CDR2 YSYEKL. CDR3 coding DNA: TGCGCCAGCAGCCAAGAGGGGGTTCCAGGGACGCATCAGCCCCAGCATTTT. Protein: CASSQEGVPGTHQPQHF.